This T cell receptor (beta chain) was observed in a study of brain T cells in children with intractable seizures. Clones were sequenced by immunoSEQ multiplex PCR, and TCRdb holds only the in-frame ones, with some missing. This sample yields 340,000 or so clones, of which nearly 95% are seen a single time; 5% to 7% belongs to the top ten. This CDR3 is built from 13 residues. V was clipped by 5 bases and J by 1 base, with 8 bases between them. The germline V gene encodes CDR1 SGHVS and CDR2 FQNEAQ. Study outcomes and limitations: Clones missing pre-surgery may reflect undersampling of that blood sample.

Time point specified: blood from clinic visit 5 months post-surgery; TSC patient then seizure free. Details on this clone: Its antigen is unidentified.

The sample in question was peripheral blood, obtained 4 to 6 months after surgery. V and J are TRBV7-8 and TRBJ1-2, with D hard to call. The receptor's source is a boy in the first two years of life with tuberous sclerosis and intractable seizures. The CDR3 sequence is CASSPHVNYGYTF. The CDR3 coding sequence is TGTGCCAGCAGCCCCCACGTTAACTATGGCTACACCTTC. Based on the CDR3 plus reference TRBV7-8 and TRBJ1-2, the full variable domain is GAGVSQSPRYKVAKRGQDVALRCDPISGHVSLFWYQQALGQGPEFLTYFQNEAQLDKSGLPSDRFFAERPEGSVSTLKIQRTQQEDSAVYLCASSPHVNYGYTFGSGTRLTVV.